The sequence of this T cell receptor (gamma chain) was determined in a study of γδ T cells in repeated Plasmodium falciparum infection. In the study overall: Donors were malaria-exposed Malian children or age- and gender-matched Australian children. Over approximately 640 days, donors received four mosquito-bite P. falciparum NF54 infections. Malian repertoires were sampled cross-sectionally without transmission and longitudinally through febrile malaria.

TCRdb repeated clone calling on the multiplex PCR reads with CATT. The top ten hold approximately 19% of the sample, which has approximately 30,000 gamma-chain clones, 1.4% to 1.5% seen once. Notes on this clone: The protein TCRdb gives is from a much larger clone and does not agree with this DNA's translation at residue 9, likely a read error; the protein shown here comes from the DNA.

Sequencing was carried out using gamma-delta T cells from blood. The TCR was taken from a pool of human donors (malaria-infected and uninfected, not separated).

CDR3 DNA: TGTGCCACCTGGGAGCAATGGTTCAGGATATTT. This encodes CATWEQWFRIF. V gene TRGV8 combines with J gene TRGJP1. CDR3 length: 11 amino acids. Germline CDR1 is VENAVY and CDR2 is YDSYNSRV.